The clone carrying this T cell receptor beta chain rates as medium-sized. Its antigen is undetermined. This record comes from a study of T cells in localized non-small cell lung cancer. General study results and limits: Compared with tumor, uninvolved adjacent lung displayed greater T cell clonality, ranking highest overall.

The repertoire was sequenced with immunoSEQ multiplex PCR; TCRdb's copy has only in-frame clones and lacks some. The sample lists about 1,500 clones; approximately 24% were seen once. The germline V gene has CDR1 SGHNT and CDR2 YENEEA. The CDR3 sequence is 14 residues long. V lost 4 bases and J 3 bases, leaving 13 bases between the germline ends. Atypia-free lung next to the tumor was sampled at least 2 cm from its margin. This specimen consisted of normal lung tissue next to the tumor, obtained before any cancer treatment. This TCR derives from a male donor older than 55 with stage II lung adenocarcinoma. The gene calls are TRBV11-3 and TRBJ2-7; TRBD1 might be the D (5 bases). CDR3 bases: TGTGCCAGCAGCTCAACCGGACAAATCTACGAGCAGTACTTC. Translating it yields CASSSTGQIYEQYF.